This TCR beta chain was retrieved from a study of blood T cell repertoires in COVID-19 (dated by TCRdb to 2018 to 2021). Notes on the research overall: The collaborator samples originated in the United States, Italy and Spain and spanned the acute and convalescent phases of COVID-19. Subjects who had been exposed to COVID-19, were actively infected with it, or had recovered from it provided the deeply sampled blood TCRbeta repertoires that made up the dataset. Where available, HLA class I and class II types were taken from metadata supplied by the sample provider and were not determined by assay-based typing. A freely available public database, intended as a resource for researchers studying the immune response to SARS-CoV-2, is where the repertoires were released. The sample metadata nearly always contained a de-identified subject ID, COVID-19 status, age in years and sex. The prospective study material was composed of cDNA or gDNA derived from T cells, B-cell-depleted T cells, or PBMCs. Samples came from the ongoing ImmuneRACE study (first 160 participants) plus 1,254 subjects from 6 global collaborators.

Note on this clone: What this receptor recognizes is not known. Per-base qualities were not stored, and no clone one base away is much larger.

Each collaborating institution followed its own protocols to collect whole blood in K2EDTA tubes. Collaborator samples were shipped for TCRbeta analysis as frozen whole blood, isolated PBMCs, or DNA extracted from either sample type. The germline ends are 4 bases apart after V is trimmed by 1 base and J by 4 bases. The cysteine opens and the phenylalanine closes a CDR3 of 13 amino acids. Left in the record is the CDR3 DNA by itself, 39 bases read in frame from the first base. The germline V gene (reference sequence) yields LNHNV for CDR1 and YYDKDF for CDR2. TCRbeta CDR3 regions were amplified from genomic DNA using the immunoSEQ Assay, a bias-controlled multiplex PCR. The paper's data handling went like this. The number of nucleated cells in each sample was estimated by amplification of reference gene primers within the assay. To quantify the absolute abundance of each unique TCRbeta CDR3 rearrangement, sequence reads were collapsed and filtered. For each sample, productive Simpson clonality was calculated as the square root of Simpson's diversity index over productive rearrangements. TCRdb re-hosts the immuneACCESS table, in-frame sequences only. Its copies lack some clones; in the studies checked, an unresolved V gene accounts for under half of them, and the cause for the rest is not known. V, J and clone size derive from that table, while D and trimming were established from the DNA sequence. This sample comprises some 27,000 clones, around 87% of them detected only once. The ten largest clonotypes hold about 13% of the sample.

The study at large found these results: How much clinical and demographic metadata was included differed by source and by participant, and the metadata was provided uncurated.

The receptor chain draws on TRBV15 and TRBJ2-2, with an unclear D gene assignment. The TCR comes from a human donor in a cohort sampled during active COVID-19. The donor label of this sample is uncertain. Material for sequencing was peripheral blood. The DNA is as follows: TGTGCCACCAGCAGAGCTGTCACCGGGGAGCTGTTTTTT. Its amino acids are CATSRAVTGELFF.